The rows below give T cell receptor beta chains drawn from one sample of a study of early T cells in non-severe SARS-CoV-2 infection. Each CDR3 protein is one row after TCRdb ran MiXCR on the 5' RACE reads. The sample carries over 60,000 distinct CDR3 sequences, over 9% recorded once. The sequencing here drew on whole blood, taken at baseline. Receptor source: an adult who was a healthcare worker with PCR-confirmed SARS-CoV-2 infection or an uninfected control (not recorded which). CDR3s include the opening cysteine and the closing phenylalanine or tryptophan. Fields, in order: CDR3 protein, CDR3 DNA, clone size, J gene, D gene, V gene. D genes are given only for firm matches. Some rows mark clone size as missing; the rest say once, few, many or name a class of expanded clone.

CDR3 protein: CSATSYNEQFF
CDR3 DNA: TGCAGTGCCACTTCATACAATGAGCAGTTCTTC
clone size: many
J gene: TRBJ2-1
D gene: .
V gene: TRBV20-1

CDR3 protein: CASSVGWIPTEAFF
CDR3 DNA: TGTGCCAGCAGCGTAGGCTGGATCCCCACTGAAGCTTTCTTT
clone size: .
J gene: TRBJ1-1
D gene: .
V gene: TRBV9

CDR3 protein: CASRPILDQPQHF
CDR3 DNA: TGTGCCAGCAGGCCCATCCTGGATCAGCCCCAGCATTTT
clone size: many
J gene: TRBJ1-5
D gene: .
V gene: TRBV7-3

CDR3 protein: CASSLGGTGAGEQYF
CDR3 DNA: TGTGCCAGCAGCTTAGGGGGTACAGGGGCGGGAGAGCAGTACTTC
clone size: .
J gene: TRBJ2-7
D gene: .
V gene: TRBV11-2

CDR3 protein: CASRGGMTPLHF
CDR3 DNA: TGTGCCAGCAGAGGAGGGATGACACCCCTCCACTTT
clone size: .
J gene: TRBJ1-6
D gene: .
V gene: TRBV2

CDR3 protein: CATSPGTSNTGELFF
CDR3 DNA: TGTGCCACCAGTCCGGGGACTTCGAACACCGGGGAGCTGTTTTTT
clone size: many
J gene: TRBJ2-2
D gene: .
V gene: TRBV24-1

CDR3 protein: CASSQAGGSTDTQYF
CDR3 DNA: TGCGCCAGCAGCCAAGCGGGGGGCAGCACAGATACGCAGTATTTT
clone size: few
J gene: TRBJ2-3
D gene: .
V gene: TRBV4-1

CDR3 protein: CASSLGFTEAFF
CDR3 DNA: TGTGCCAGCAGTTTAGGTTTCACTGAAGCTTTCTTT
clone size: few
J gene: TRBJ1-1
D gene: .
V gene: TRBV12-3/TRBV12-4

CDR3 protein: CASSQDPTAALTEAFF
CDR3 DNA: TGTGCCAGCAGCCAAGACCCGACAGCGGCTTTGACTGAAGCTTTCTTT
clone size: .
J gene: TRBJ1-1
D gene: .
V gene: TRBV4-2

CDR3 protein: CSVQDRGYEQYF
CDR3 DNA: TGCAGCGTCCAGGACAGGGGGTATGAGCAGTACTTC
clone size: many
J gene: TRBJ2-7
D gene: TRBD1
V gene: TRBV29-1

CDR3 protein: CSAREAGGPQETQYF
CDR3 DNA: TGCAGTGCTAGAGAGGCGGGGGGGCCCCAAGAGACCCAGTACTTC
clone size: .
J gene: TRBJ2-5
D gene: TRBD2
V gene: TRBV20-1

CDR3 protein: CASSIRQGQTGELFF
CDR3 DNA: TGTGCCAGCAGCATACGACAGGGTCAAACCGGGGAGCTGTTTTTT
clone size: few
J gene: TRBJ2-2
D gene: TRBD1
V gene: TRBV11-3

CDR3 protein: CASSSTWRGGMTQYF
CDR3 DNA: TGTGCCAGCAGCTCTACCTGGCGGGGGGGCATGACGCAGTATTTT
clone size: .
J gene: TRBJ2-3
D gene: TRBD2
V gene: TRBV7-2

CDR3 protein: CSAVLRDQPQHF
CDR3 DNA: TGCAGTGCTGTTCTGAGGGATCAGCCCCAGCATTTT
clone size: few
J gene: TRBJ1-5
D gene: .
V gene: TRBV20-1

CDR3 protein: CASSEDGLNQPQHF
CDR3 DNA: TGTGCCAGCAGTGAGGACGGACTCAATCAGCCCCAGCATTTT
clone size: .
J gene: TRBJ1-5
D gene: .
V gene: TRBV2

CDR3 protein: CASSFEGLGPTDTQYF
CDR3 DNA: TGTGCCAGCAGCTTCGAGGGACTAGGCCCCACAGATACGCAGTATTTT
clone size: many
J gene: TRBJ2-3
D gene: TRBD2
V gene: TRBV7-2

CDR3 protein: CAISESSYEQYF
CDR3 DNA: TGTGCCATCAGTGAGTCCTCCTACGAGCAGTACTTC
clone size: few
J gene: TRBJ2-7
D gene: .
V gene: TRBV10-3